A selection of T cell receptor beta chains follows, all from one sample in a study of cytomegalovirus exposure and HLA in healthy donors. TCRdb keeps only in-frame clones here, not all; method: immunoSEQ multiplex PCR. This table holds 150,000 to 200,000 clones, approximately 84% found once. Material: PBMCs. The receptors shown here come from a man aged 18-30 years in good health and CMV-seropositive. Each CDR3 is given with its conserved first and last residue. D genes are given only for firm matches. Expanded clones get a size class; other rows say once, few or many, or leave the size out.

J gene | V gene | clone size | D gene | CDR3 length | CDR3 DNA | CDR3 protein
TRBJ2-7 | TRBV30 | NA | NA | 11 | TGTGCCCCCCACGGGGGAGACGAGCAGTACTTC | CAPHGGDEQYF
TRBJ1-5 | TRBV28 | once | NA | 14 | TGTGCCAGCATTCCAGTATTGGGCAATCAGCCCCAGCATTTT | CASIPVLGNQPQHF
TRBJ1-2 | TRBV27 | NA | NA | 13 | TGTGCCAGCAGTTTCAGTCCTAACTATGGCTACACCTTC | CASSFSPNYGYTF
TRBJ1-1 | TRBV19 | once | NA | 12 | TGTGCCAGCCGGACAGTAAACACTGAAGCTTTCTTT | CASRTVNTEAFF
TRBJ2-3 | TRBV28 | NA | NA | 16 | TGTGCCAGCAGGGCCGGACTCGCCGCCAGGTGGGATACGCAGTATTTT | CASRAGLAARWDTQYF
TRBJ2-7 | TRBV7-9 | NA | NA | 17 | TGTGCCAGCAGCTTAAGCGGGATGGGACAGGCTTCCTACGAGCAGTACTTC | CASSLSGMGQASYEQYF
TRBJ1-3 | TRBV20-1 | once | NA | 11 | TGCAGTGCTTACTCGGATGGGCCCATATATTTT | CSAYSDGPIYF
TRBJ1-2 | TRBV21-1 | many | NA | 17 | TGTGCCAGCAGCAAAGAGGGATGCGGGGGGACCAACTATGGCTACACCTTC | CASSKEGCGGTNYGYTF
TRBJ2-6 | TRBV6-1 | NA | NA | 16 | TGTGCCAGCAGTGAAATACTCTCCTCTGGGGCCAACGTCCTGACTTTC | CASSEILSSGANVLTF
TRBJ2-1 | TRBV10-3 | NA | TRBD2 | 17 | TGTGCCATCAGTGAGGACAATAGCGGGAGCCCCTACAATGAGCAGTTCTTC | CAISEDNSGSPYNEQFF
TRBJ2-3 | TRBV29-1 | NA | TRBD1 | 16 | TGCAGCGTTGAAGGTTTCGGGACAGGGGTCACAGATACGCAGTATTTT | CSVEGFGTGVTDTQYF
TRBJ2-3 | TRBV19 | NA | TRBD1 | 16 | TGTGCCAGTAGTATGCCAGGCAGACAGGGGGTAGATACGCAGTATTTT | CASSMPGRQGVDTQYF
TRBJ2-2 | TRBV15 | NA | NA | 14 | TGTGCCACCAGGGTCACAATGCTCACCGGGGAGCTGTTTTTT | CATRVTMLTGELFF
TRBJ2-3 | TRBV11-2 | NA | NA | 13 | TGTGCCAGCAGCGTAGAGCGGCTGGATACGCAGTATTTT | CASSVERLDTQYF
TRBJ1-2 | TRBV4-1 | NA | TRBD1 | 15 | TGCGCCAGCAGCCAAGACGGGACAGGGGACTATGGCTACACCTTC | CASSQDGTGDYGYTF
TRBJ2-3 | TRBV9 | NA | NA | 14 | TGTGCCAGCAGCGCCCTCAGGGGCACAGATACGCAGTATTTT | CASSALRGTDTQYF
TRBJ2-3 | TRBV9 | NA | TRBD2 | 16 | TGTGCCAGCAGCGTAGGACTAGCGGGAGGCGGTGATACGCAGTATTTT | CASSVGLAGGGDTQYF
TRBJ2-3 | TRBV10-3 | NA | NA | 14 | TGTGCCATCAAGGGCGGCAGGGTCACAGATACGCAGTATTTT | CAIKGGRVTDTQYF